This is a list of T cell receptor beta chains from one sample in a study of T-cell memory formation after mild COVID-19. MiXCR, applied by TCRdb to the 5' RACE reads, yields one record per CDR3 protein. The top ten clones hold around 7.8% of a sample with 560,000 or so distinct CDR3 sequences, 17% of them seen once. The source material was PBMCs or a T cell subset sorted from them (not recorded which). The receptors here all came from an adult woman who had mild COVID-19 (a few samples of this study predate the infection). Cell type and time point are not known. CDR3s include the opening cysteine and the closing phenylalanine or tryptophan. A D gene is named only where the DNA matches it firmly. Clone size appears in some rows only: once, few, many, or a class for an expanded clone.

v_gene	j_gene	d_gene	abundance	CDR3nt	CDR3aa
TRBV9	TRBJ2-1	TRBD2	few	TGTGCCAGCAGCGTAGATTTGCGGGGGGTCGACAATGAGCAGTTCTTC	CASSVDLRGVDNEQFF
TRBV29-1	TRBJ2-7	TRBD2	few	TGCAGCGGTTTCACTAGCGGTAGCTACGAGCAGTACTTC	CSGFTSGSYEQYF
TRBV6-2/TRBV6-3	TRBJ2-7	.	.	TGTGCCAGCAGACCCTATAGAACAGGACCCACCTACGAGCAGTACTTC	CASRPYRTGPTYEQYF
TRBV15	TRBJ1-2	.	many	TGTGCCACCAGCAGAGATTTTGGGACTACGGAGAATGGCTACACCTTC	CATSRDFGTTENGYTF
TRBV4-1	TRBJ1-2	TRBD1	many	TGCGCCAGCAGCCAAGAAGCAGGGGGCTCCATCGACTATGGCTACACCTTC	CASSQEAGGSIDYGYTF
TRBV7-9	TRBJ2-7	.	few	TGTGCCAGCAGCTTCGGACAGAACACAATTTACGAGCAGTACTTC	CASSFGQNTIYEQYF
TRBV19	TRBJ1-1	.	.	TGTGCCAGTAGTGACCCGGGACGTACGAACACTGAAGCTTTCTTT	CASSDPGRTNTEAFF
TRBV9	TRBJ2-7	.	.	TGTGCCAGCAGCGTAGGGTCGGGGAGAACCTACGAGCAGTACTTC	CASSVGSGRTYEQYF
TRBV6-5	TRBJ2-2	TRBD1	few	TGTGCCAGCAGTCCCGCAGGGGGCCGGAACACCGGGGAGCTGTTTTTT	CASSPAGGRNTGELFF
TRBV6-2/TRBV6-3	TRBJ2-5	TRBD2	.	TGTGCCAGCTATAGCGGGGGGGCCCAAGAGACCCAGTACTTC	CASYSGGAQETQYF
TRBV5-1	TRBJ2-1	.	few	TGCGCCAGCAGGCTGGGGCTCATATCCTACAATGAGCAGTTCTTC	CASRLGLISYNEQFF
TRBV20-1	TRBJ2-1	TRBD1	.	TGCAGTGCAGCACCCGGGACAGGCTATGTAAAGCAGTTCTTC	CSAAPGTGYVKQFF
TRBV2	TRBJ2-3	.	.	TGTGCCAGCAGATACCTAGCGTATACGCAGTATTTT	CASRYLAYTQYF
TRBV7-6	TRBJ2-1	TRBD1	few	TGTGCCAGCAGCTTAGACAGGACAGGGGGTAGAAATGAGCAGTTCTTC	CASSLDRTGGRNEQFF
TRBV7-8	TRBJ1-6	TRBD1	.	TGTGCCAGCAGCGAACCGGGACAGAAATATAATTCACCCCTCCACTTT	CASSEPGQKYNSPLHF
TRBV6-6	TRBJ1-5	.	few	TGTGCCAGCACTAGCCGGGGCAGAAACAATCAGCCCCAGCATTTT	CASTSRGRNNQPQHF
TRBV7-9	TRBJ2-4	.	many	TGTGCCAGCAGCTTGTTTACGGGAGCCAAAAACATTCAGTACTTC	CASSLFTGAKNIQYF
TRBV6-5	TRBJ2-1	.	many	TGTGCCAGCCGAAGGACAACCTACAATGAGCAGTTCTTC	CASRRTTYNEQFF
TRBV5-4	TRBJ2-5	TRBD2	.	TGTGCCAGCAGCTTGATTAGCGGGAGGGGAGAGACCCAGTACTTC	CASSLISGRGETQYF
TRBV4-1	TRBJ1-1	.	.	TGCGCCAGCAGCCCCGGTGGAGACCCCGGCGGCACTGAAGCTTTCTTT	CASSPGGDPGGTEAFF
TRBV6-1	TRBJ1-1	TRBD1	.	TGTGCCAGTACACTCCGGACAGGGGGCACTGAAGCTTTCTTT	CASTLRTGGTEAFF
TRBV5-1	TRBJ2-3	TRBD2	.	TGCGCCTCCCAAAGGGAGGGGCATAGCACAGATACGCAGTATTTT	CASQREGHSTDTQYF
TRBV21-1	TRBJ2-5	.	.	TGTGCCAGCAGCAAAAGGCAAGACATGGTCGGGGAGACCCAGTACTTC	CASSKRQDMVGETQYF
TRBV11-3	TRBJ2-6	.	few	TGTGCCAGCAGCCTTGGACAGTTCTCTGGGGCCAACGTCCTGACTTTC	CASSLGQFSGANVLTF
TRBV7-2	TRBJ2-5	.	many	TGTGCCAGCAGTCAATGGGGAGAGACCCAGTACTTC	CASSQWGETQYF
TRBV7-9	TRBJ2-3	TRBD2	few	TGTGCCAGCAGCTTATTTCGTAGCGGGGCAGATACGCAGTATTTT	CASSLFRSGADTQYF
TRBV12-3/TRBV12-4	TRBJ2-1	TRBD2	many	TGTGCCAGCAGTCGCTTGGGCGGGAGGAGAGATGAGCAGTTCTTC	CASSRLGGRRDEQFF
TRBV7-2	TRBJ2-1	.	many	TGTGCCAGCAGCTTAACGGTGGGAGAGCAGTTCTTC	CASSLTVGEQFF
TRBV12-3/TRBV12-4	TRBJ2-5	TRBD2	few	TGTGCCAGCAGTTTAGGGGCGGGGGTTGGGGAGACCCAGTACTTC	CASSLGAGVGETQYF
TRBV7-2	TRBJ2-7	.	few	TGTGCCAGCAGCTCCCAAAGCTCCTACGAGCAGTACTTC	CASSSQSSYEQYF
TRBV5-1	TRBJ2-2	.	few	TGCGCCAGCAGCTTGGGACAGGCGAGAACCGGGGAGCTGTTTTTT	CASSLGQARTGELFF
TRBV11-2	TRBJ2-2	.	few	TGTGCCAGCAGCTTAGCGGGGAGCCTCACCGGGGAGCTGTTTTTT	CASSLAGSLTGELFF
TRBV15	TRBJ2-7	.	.	TGTGCCACCAGCAGAGATCCTAGCATATGGGGGGAGCAGTACTTC	CATSRDPSIWGEQYF
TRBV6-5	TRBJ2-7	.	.	TGTGCCAGCAGTTACCAAGCGAGAGTCCGCGAGCAGTACTTC	CASSYQARVREQYF
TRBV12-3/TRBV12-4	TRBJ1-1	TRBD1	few	TGTGCCAGCAGTCCCCGGGACAGGGTAGAAGTGAACACTGAAGCTTTCTTT	CASSPRDRVEVNTEAFF
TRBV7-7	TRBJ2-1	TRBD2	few	TGTGCTAGCAGCTCTCTCCTAGCGGGCTACAATGAGCAGTTCTTC	CASSSLLAGYNEQFF
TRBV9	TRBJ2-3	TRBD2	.	TGTGCCAGCAGCCCTCGGACTAGCGGGACCACAGATACGCAGTATTTT	CASSPRTSGTTDTQYF
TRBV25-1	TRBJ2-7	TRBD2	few	TGTGCCAGCAGAGTAGCGGGGGATTCCTACGAGCAGTACTTC	CASRVAGDSYEQYF
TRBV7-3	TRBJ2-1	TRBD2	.	TGTGCCAGCAGCCCACTAGCGGGAGGTAGTATCAATGAGCAGTTCTTC	CASSPLAGGSINEQFF
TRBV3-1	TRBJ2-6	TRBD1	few	TGTGCCAGCAGCCAAGAAAGGTGGACAGGGGGCGCTGGGGCCAACGTCCTGACTTTC	CASSQERWTGGAGANVLTF
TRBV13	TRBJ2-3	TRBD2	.	TGTGCCAGCAGCTTAGGGTCTATGCGGGAGGGCACAGATACGCAGTATTTT	CASSLGSMREGTDTQYF
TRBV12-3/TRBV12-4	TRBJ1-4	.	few	TGTGCCAGCAGTTTAGCCAAGACAGCAACTAATGAAAAACTGTTTTTT	CASSLAKTATNEKLFF
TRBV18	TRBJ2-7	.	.	TGTGCCAGCTCACCGAGGGGGGGCTTTGCGACCTACGAGCAGTACTTC	CASSPRGGFATYEQYF
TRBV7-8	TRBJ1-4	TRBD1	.	TGTGCCAGCAGCTTACGGGGGGGGACAGTAAATGAAAAACTGTTTTTT	CASSLRGGTVNEKLFF
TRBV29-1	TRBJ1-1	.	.	TGCAGCGTTTCAGGGGAGAGGGAAGCTTTCTTT	CSVSGEREAFF
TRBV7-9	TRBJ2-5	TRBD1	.	TGTGCCAGCAGCTTTGGGACAGGGGGCTTGGAGACCCAGTACTTC	CASSFGTGGLETQYF
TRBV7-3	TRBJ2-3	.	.	TGTGCCAGCAGCTCCCCGGCGTCACCAGATACGCAGTATTTT	CASSSPASPDTQYF
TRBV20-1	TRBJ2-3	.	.	TGCAGTGCCAGGAGCCTCACAGATACGCAGTATTTT	CSARSLTDTQYF
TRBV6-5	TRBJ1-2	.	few	TGTGCCAGCAGTTACTCGACCGGTACTGGCTACACCTTC	CASSYSTGTGYTF
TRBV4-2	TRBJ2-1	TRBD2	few	TGTGCCAGCAGCCAAGTTAGTCGGTGGACTAGCGGGAGCAATGAGCAGTTCTTC	CASSQVSRWTSGSNEQFF
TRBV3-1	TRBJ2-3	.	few	TGTGCCAGCAGCCAAGAAACGGGATTAAGCACAGATACGCAGTATTTT	CASSQETGLSTDTQYF